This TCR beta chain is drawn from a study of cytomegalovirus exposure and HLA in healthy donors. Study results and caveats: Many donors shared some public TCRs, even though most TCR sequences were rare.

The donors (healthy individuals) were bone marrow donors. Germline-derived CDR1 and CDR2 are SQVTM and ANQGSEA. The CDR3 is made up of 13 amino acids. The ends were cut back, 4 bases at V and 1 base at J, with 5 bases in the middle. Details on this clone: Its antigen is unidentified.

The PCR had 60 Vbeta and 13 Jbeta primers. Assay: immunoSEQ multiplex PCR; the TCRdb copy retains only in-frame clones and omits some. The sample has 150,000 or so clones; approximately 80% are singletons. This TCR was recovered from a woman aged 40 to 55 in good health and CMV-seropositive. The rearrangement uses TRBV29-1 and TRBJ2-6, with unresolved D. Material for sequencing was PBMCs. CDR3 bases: TGCAGCGTTGCCGGTTCTGGGGCCAACGTCCTGACTTTC. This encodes CSVAGSGANVLTF.